A selection of T cell receptor beta chains follows, all from one sample in a study of T cells in localized non-small cell lung cancer. The table came from immunoSEQ multiplex PCR; TCRdb's copy has only in-frame clones and leaves some out. Among 20,000 to 25,000 clones, about 86% were seen once, and the ten largest hold 13% to 15%. This material consisted of peripheral blood, taken before any cancer treatment. These receptors all come from a female donor aged 60 or older with stage I lung adenocarcinoma. The CDR3 runs from the conserved cysteine through the conserved F or W. The order of the fields is CDR3 DNA, CDR3 protein, J gene, V gene, clone size, D gene. D genes are given only for firm matches. A clone size is listed for some rows: how often the clone was seen (once, few, many), or a class if it is expanded.

TGTGCCACCAGCGGGCAGGGGGGACCCAATTCACCCCTCCACTTT,CATSGQGGPNSPLHF,TRBJ1-6,TRBV15,-,TRBD1
TGTGCCTGGAGTGACTGGAGCTCTGGAAACACCATATATTTT,CAWSDWSSGNTIYF,TRBJ1-3,TRBV30,-,-
TGTGCCAGCAGCCCGAATCTGCGTAATGAAAAACTGTTTTTT,CASSPNLRNEKLFF,TRBJ1-4,TRBV9,-,-
TGTGCCAGCAGCAAGGGGGCACAGGGGTTTGGAAACACCATATATTTT,CASSKGAQGFGNTIYF,TRBJ1-3,TRBV7-8,-,TRBD1
TGCGCCAGCAGTGAGTCAGGTCAGGTTAACACTGAAGCTTTCTTT,CASSESGQVNTEAFF,TRBJ1-1,TRBV10-2,-,-
TGTGCCAGCAGTTTCCCCCCCGGCCCTGAAGCTTTCTTT,CASSFPPGPEAFF,TRBJ1-1,TRBV28,-,-
TGTGCCTGGACCCCGCGGGGGGGCGGCAATGAGCAGTTCTTC,CAWTPRGGGNEQFF,TRBJ2-1,TRBV30,-,TRBD2
TGTGCCAGCAGCCAAGGTCCCGGGGCGTACACTGAAGCTTTCTTT,CASSQGPGAYTEAFF,TRBJ1-1,TRBV4-2,-,-
TGTGCCAGCAGCGCCCGGATGTGGGGCTACACCTTC,CASSARMWGYTF,TRBJ1-2,TRBV7-9,few,-
TGTGCCAGCAGCCCGCCGTCTGGTGGCTACACCTTC,CASSPPSGGYTF,TRBJ1-2,TRBV6-5,-,-
TGTGCCTGGAGTGTACTGGGCACGGAGCAGTACTTC,CAWSVLGTEQYF,TRBJ2-7,TRBV30,-,-
TGTGCCAGCAGCTTAAGAGGGGGGAATGAGCAGTTCTTC,CASSLRGGNEQFF,TRBJ2-1,TRBV7-2,-,-
TGCGCCAGCAGCTTGTTGGGACAGGCGTCCTACAATGAGCAGTTCTTC,CASSLLGQASYNEQFF,TRBJ2-1,TRBV5-1,-,TRBD1
TGTGCCAGCAGCTCCGGACAAAGTGGCTACACCTTC,CASSSGQSGYTF,TRBJ1-2,TRBV7-2,once,-
TGTGCCAGCAGCCCACCACCGGGACAGGGACTTAGCACCGGGGAGCTGTTTTTT,CASSPPPGQGLSTGELFF,TRBJ2-2,TRBV5-4,-,TRBD1
TGTGCCAGCAGCTTTAGGTCGGGTGAAAAACTGTTTTTT,CASSFRSGEKLFF,TRBJ1-4,TRBV11-3,-,-